The sequence of this T cell receptor beta chain was determined in a study of T cells in Graves' hyperthyroidism and ophthalmopathy. Whole-study findings and limits: Most thyroid clonotypes that were expanded above 0.001 also turned up in blood.

Amplification targeted TCR beta CDR3 regions from RNA transcripts. In the first-round RT-PCR of the TCR CDR3, the HTBI primer set was used. TCRdb re-called the multiplex PCR reads through MiXCR, storing one row per CDR3 protein. Among 650,000 to 700,000 distinct CDR3 sequences listed, 17% were seen once. This clonotype was observed many times. Antigen specificity is unknown. Trimming removed 1 base from V and 3 bases from J, with 10 bases in between. There are 14 residues in the CDR3. From germline, CDR1 is LNHNV and CDR2 YYDKDF (reference sequence). Thyroid ultrasound and orbital computed tomography, with clinical symptoms and serum thyroxine and TRAb, informed diagnoses.

This clonotype originated in a man in his forties or fifties with Graves' hyperthyroidism. Sample: blood. The J gene is TRBJ2-7, the V gene TRBV15, with D possibly TRBD2 on 5 matching bases. CDR3 protein: CATSRAEGFYEQYF. The CDR3 region has the DNA TGTGCCACCAGCAGAGCAGAGGGATTCTACGAGCAGTACTTC.